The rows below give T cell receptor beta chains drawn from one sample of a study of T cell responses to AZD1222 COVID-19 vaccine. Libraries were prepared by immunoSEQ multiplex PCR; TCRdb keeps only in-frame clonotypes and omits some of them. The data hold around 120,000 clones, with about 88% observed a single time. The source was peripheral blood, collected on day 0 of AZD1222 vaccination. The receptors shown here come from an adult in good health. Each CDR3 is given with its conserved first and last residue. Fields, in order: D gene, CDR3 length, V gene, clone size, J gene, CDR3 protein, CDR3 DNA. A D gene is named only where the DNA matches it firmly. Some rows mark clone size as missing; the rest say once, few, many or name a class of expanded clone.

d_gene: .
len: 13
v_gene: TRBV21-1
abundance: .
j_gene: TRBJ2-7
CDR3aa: CASSKGRPYEQYF
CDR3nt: TGTGCCAGCAGCAAAGGGCGGCCCTACGAGCAGTACTTC

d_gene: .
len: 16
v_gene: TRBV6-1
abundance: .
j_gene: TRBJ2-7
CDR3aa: CASSEKGRGEGYEQYF
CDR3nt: TGTGCCAGCAGTGAAAAGGGCCGAGGGGAAGGCTACGAGCAGTACTTC

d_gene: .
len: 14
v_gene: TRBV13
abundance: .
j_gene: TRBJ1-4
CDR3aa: CASSLGATNEKLFF
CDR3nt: TGTGCCAGCAGCTTGGGTGCAACTAATGAAAAACTGTTTTTT

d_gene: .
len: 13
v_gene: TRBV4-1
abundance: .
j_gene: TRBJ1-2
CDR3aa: CASSLAAGGRFLF
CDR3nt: TGCGCCAGCAGCCTCGCCGCGGGGGGGCGATTCCTCTTC

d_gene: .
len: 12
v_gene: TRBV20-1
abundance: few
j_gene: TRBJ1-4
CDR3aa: CSASSGREKLFF
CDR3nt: TGCAGTGCTAGTTCCGGTCGGGAAAAACTGTTTTTT

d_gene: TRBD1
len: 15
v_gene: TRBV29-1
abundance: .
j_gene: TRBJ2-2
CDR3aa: CSVRPGQGAAGELFF
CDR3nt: TGCAGCGTGAGACCGGGACAGGGGGCCGCCGGGGAGCTGTTTTTT

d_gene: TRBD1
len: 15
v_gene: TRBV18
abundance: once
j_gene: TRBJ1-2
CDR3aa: CASSPMTGKNYGYTF
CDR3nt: TGTGCCAGCTCACCAATGACAGGGAAGAACTATGGCTACACCTTC

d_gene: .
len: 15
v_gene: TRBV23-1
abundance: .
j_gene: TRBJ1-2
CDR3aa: CASVSMGRPNYGYTF
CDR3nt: TGCGCCAGCGTTTCCATGGGACGGCCGAACTATGGCTACACCTTC

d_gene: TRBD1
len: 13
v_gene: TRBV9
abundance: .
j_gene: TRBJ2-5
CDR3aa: CASSGGTGETQYF
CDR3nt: TGTGCCAGCAGCGGAGGGACAGGAGAGACCCAGTACTTC

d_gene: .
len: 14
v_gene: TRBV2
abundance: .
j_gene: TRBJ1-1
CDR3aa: CASSEQRMNTEAFF
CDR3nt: TGTGCCAGCAGTGAACAGAGGATGAACACTGAAGCTTTCTTT

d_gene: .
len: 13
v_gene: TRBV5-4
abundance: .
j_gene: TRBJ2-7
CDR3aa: CASSLQVSYEQYF
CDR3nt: TGTGCCAGCAGCTTACAGGTATCCTACGAGCAGTACTTC

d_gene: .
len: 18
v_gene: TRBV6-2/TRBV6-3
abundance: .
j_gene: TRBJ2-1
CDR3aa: CASSYPTQGRSTYNEQFF
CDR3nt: TGTGCCAGCAGTTACCCGACGCAGGGGCGTTCCACCTACAATGAGCAGTTCTTC

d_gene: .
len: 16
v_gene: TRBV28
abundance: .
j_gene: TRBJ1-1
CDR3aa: CASSLSPVLRGTEAFF
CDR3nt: TGTGCCAGCAGTTTGAGCCCCGTGCTCCGGGGGACTGAAGCTTTCTTT

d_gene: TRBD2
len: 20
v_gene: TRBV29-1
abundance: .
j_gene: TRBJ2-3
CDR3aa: CSVALWTPGLAGEVWDTQYF
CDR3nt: TGCAGCGTTGCCCTCTGGACCCCGGGACTAGCGGGAGAGGTTTGGGATACGCAGTATTTT

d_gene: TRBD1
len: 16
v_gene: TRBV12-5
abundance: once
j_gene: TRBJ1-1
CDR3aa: CASGSMTGGWGTEAFF
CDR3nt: TGTGCTAGTGGTTCGATGACAGGGGGCTGGGGCACTGAAGCTTTCTTT

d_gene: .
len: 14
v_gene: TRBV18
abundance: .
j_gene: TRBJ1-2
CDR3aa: CASSPIGSNYGYTF
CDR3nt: TGTGCCAGCTCACCAATCGGCAGTAACTATGGCTACACCTTC

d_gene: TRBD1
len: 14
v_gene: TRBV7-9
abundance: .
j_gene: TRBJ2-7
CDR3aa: CASSFGTGDYEQYF
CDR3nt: TGTGCCAGCAGCTTCGGGACAGGGGACTACGAGCAGTACTTC

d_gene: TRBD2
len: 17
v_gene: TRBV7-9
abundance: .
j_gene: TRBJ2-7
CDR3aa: CASSPWPRAGGTYEQYF
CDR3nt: TGTGCCAGCAGCCCATGGCCAAGGGCGGGAGGGACCTACGAGCAGTACTTC

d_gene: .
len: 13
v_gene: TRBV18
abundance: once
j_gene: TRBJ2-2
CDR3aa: CASSTLAPGELFF
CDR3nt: TGTGCCAGCTCAACACTGGCACCCGGGGAGCTGTTTTTT

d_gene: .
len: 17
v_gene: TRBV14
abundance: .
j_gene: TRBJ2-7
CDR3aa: CASSHPLKQGPFYEQYF
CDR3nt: TGTGCCAGCAGCCACCCTCTAAAACAGGGACCCTTCTACGAGCAGTACTTC

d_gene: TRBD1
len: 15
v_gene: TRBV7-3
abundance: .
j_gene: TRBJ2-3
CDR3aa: CANRTGGAGTDTQYF
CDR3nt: TGTGCCAACAGGACAGGGGGCGCCGGCACAGATACGCAGTATTTT

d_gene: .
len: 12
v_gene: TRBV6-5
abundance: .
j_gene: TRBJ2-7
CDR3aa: CASSPRSYEQYF
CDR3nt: TGTGCCAGCAGTCCCCGGTCCTACGAGCAGTACTTC

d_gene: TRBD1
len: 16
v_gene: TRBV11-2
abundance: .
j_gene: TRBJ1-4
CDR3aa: CASSLGQGTTNEKLFF
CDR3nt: TGTGCCAGCAGCTTAGGACAGGGTACAACTAATGAAAAACTGTTTTTT

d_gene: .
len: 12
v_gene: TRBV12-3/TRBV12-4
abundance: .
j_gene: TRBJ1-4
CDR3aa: CASSLAGEKLFF
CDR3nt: TGTGCCAGCAGTTTAGCTGGTGAAAAACTGTTTTTT

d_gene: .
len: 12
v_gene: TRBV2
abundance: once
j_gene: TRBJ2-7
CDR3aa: CASSPPEGLQYF
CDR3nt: TGTGCCAGCAGTCCCCCGGAGGGTTTACAGTACTTC

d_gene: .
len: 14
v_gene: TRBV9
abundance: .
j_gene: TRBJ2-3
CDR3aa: CASSPPRGTDTQYF
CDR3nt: TGTGCCAGCAGCCCGCCGAGGGGCACAGATACGCAGTATTTT

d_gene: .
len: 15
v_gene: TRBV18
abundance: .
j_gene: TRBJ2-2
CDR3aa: CASSPQGANTGELFF
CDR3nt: TGTGCCAGCTCCCCCCAGGGCGCGAACACCGGGGAGCTGTTTTTT

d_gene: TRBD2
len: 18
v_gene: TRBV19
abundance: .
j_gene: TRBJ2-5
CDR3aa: CASSYSGRVRTSQETQYF
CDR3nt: TGTGCCAGTAGTTATAGCGGGAGGGTAAGAACTTCCCAAGAGACCCAGTACTTC

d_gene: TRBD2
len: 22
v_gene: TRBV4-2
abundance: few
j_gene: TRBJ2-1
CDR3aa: CASSQGSEVRVTSGRVINEQFF
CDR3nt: TGTGCCAGCAGCCAAGGGTCCGAAGTCCGGGTGACTAGCGGGAGAGTTATAAATGAGCAGTTCTTC

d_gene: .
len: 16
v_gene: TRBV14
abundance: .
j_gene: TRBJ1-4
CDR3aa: CASSHRAGEFNEKLFF
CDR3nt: TGTGCCAGCAGCCATCGGGCGGGGGAATTCAATGAAAAACTGTTTTTT

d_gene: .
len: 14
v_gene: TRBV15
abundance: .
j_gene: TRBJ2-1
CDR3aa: CATSRSDGYNEQFF
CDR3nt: TGTGCCACCAGCAGATCTGATGGATACAATGAGCAGTTCTTC

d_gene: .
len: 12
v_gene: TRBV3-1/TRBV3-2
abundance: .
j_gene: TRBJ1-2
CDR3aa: CASKRGAYGYTF
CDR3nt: TGTGCCAGCAAGAGGGGAGCCTATGGCTACACCTTC

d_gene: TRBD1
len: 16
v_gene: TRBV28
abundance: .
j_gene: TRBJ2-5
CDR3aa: CASSLFGQGRGETQYF
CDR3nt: TGTGCCAGCAGTTTATTCGGACAGGGTCGGGGAGAGACCCAGTACTTC

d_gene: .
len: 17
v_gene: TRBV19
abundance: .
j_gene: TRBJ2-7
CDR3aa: CASSPVTGGTNSYEQYF
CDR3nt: TGTGCCAGTAGTCCTGTGACAGGCGGGACAAACTCCTACGAGCAGTACTTC

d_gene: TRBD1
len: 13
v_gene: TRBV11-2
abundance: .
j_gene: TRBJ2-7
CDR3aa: CASRTAGGREQYF
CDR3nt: TGTGCCAGCAGGACTGCAGGGGGACGCGAGCAGTACTTC

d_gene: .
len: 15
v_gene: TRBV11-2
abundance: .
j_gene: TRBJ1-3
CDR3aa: CASSLVTGTPKSIYF
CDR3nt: TGTGCCAGCAGCTTAGTGACCGGGACACCAAAGTCCATATATTTT

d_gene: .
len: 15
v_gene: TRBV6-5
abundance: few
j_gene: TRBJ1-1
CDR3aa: CASSYLPEGNTEAFF
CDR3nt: TGTGCCAGCAGTTACCTCCCCGAGGGGAACACTGAAGCTTTCTTT

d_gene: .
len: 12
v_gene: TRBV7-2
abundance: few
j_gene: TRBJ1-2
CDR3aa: CASSLSSYGYTF
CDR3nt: TGTGCCAGCAGCTTATCAAGCTATGGCTACACCTTC

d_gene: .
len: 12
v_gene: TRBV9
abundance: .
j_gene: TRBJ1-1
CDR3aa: CASSAYGTEAFF
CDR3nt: TGTGCCAGCAGCGCCTACGGCACTGAAGCTTTCTTT

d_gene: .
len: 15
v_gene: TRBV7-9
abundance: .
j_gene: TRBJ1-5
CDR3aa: CASSLDGYSNQPQHF
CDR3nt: TGTGCCAGCAGCTTAGATGGATATAGCAATCAGCCCCAGCATTTT

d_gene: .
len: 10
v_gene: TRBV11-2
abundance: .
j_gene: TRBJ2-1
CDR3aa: CASRLNEQFF
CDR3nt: TGTGCCAGCAGACTCAATGAGCAGTTCTTC

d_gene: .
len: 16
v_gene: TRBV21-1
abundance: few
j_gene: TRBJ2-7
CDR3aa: CASSIGDRGRDYEQYF
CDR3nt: TGTGCCAGCAGCATAGGAGACAGGGGGCGAGACTACGAGCAGTACTTC

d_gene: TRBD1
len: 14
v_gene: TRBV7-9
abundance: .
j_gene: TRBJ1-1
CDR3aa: CASRRQGSGAEAFF
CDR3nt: TGTGCCAGCAGACGACAGGGGTCCGGCGCTGAAGCTTTCTTT

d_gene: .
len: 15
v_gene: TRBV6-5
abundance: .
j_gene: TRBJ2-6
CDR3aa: CASSLKGTGANVLTF
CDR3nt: TGTGCCAGCAGTTTAAAGGGGACTGGGGCCAACGTCCTGACTTTC

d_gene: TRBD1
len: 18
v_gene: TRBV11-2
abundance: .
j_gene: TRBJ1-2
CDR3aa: CASSRAFDRGRLGYGYTF
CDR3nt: TGTGCCAGCAGCCGCGCGTTCGACAGGGGGCGGTTAGGCTATGGCTACACCTTC

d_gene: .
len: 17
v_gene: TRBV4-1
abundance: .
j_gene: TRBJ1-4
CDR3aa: CASSQEGRMLANEKLFF
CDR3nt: TGCGCCAGCAGCCAAGAGGGGCGAATGTTGGCTAATGAAAAACTGTTTTTT

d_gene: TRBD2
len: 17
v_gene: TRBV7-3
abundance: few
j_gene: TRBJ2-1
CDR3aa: CASSSGLAGGSYNEQFF
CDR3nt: TGTGCCAGCAGCTCAGGGTTAGCGGGAGGGTCGTACAATGAGCAGTTCTTC

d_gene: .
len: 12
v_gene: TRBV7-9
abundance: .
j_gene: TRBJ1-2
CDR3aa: CASSLAGPGYTF
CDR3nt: TGTGCCAGCAGCTTGGCAGGGCCCGGCTACACCTTC